The 4 T cell receptor beta chains in this list originate from one sample, sequenced in a study of CD8 T cells in ankylosing spondylitis. TCRdb recomputed calls from the 5' RACE reads with MiXCR, one row per CDR3 protein. The table has 220,000 or so distinct CDR3 sequences, 10% to 13% seen once. Sequencing was carried out using blood, either unsorted or a sorted T cell fraction (not recorded which). Receptor source: a male donor with ankylosing spondylitis or in good health (not recorded which).

This clonotype has just a few counts. In nucleotides, the CDR3 is TGTGCCAGCAGCTTAGTCGGACAGATCTACGAGCAGTACTTC. Translated: CASSLVGQIYEQYF. The gene calls are TRBV7-2 and TRBJ2-7; TRBD1 might be the D (6 bases). Trimming removed 1 base from V and 3 bases from J, with 10 bases in between. This CDR3 region has 14 residues. Germline CDR1 and CDR2: SGHTA and FQGNSA.

This clonotype was counted many times. The gene calls are TRBV20-1 and TRBJ2-5, with D perhaps matching TRBD1 or TRBD2 (5 bases each). Trimming cost V 2 bases and J 4 bases, with 14 bases left between them. Germline values: CDR1 DFQATT, CDR2 SNEGSKA (reference sequence). The CDR3 length is 14 residues. The CDR3 loop reads CSARRRDRSETQYF. In DNA form, the CDR3 reads TGCAGTGCTAGACGTCGGGACCGTTCAGAGACCCAGTACTTC.

This clonotype was seen many times. V usage is TRBV5-1 and J usage is TRBJ2-3; D might be TRBD2 (6 bases). The CDR3 contains 14 residues. Germline CDR1 reads SGHRS; CDR2 reads YFSETQ. With 3 bases removed from V and 0 bases from J, the gap between germline ends came to 8 bases. CDR3 in DNA: TGCGCCAGCAGCTGGGCGGGGAGCACAGATACGCAGTATTTT. Its translation: CASSWAGSTDTQYF.

This clonotype was recorded a few times. The chain links TRBV3-1 to TRBJ2-1, with D uncertain. The CDR3 spans 14 residues. The V and J ends lost 2 bases and 2 bases respectively, with 7 bases between them. The V gene's germline CDR1 is LGHDT and CDR2 YNNKEL (reference sequence). This CDR3 reads CASSQSGPYNEQFF. CDR3 bases: TGTGCCAGCAGCCAATCGGGCCCCTACAATGAGCAGTTCTTC.